Described below is a single T cell receptor beta chain sequence and its context. Antigen: not known. The sample comes from a study of cytomegalovirus exposure and HLA in healthy donors. Study outcomes and limitations: Further analysis, carried out later, found HLA-associated TCR beta chains more clonally expanded than equally common other chains. The study put some 150 TCR beta chains on its list as cytomegalovirus-associated. Most of the TCR beta V segments (in an earlier analysis) were productive either about 87% or about 30% of the time. Among TCR sequences, most were rare, though some public TCRs appeared in many donors.

From germline, CDR1 is MNHNS and CDR2 SASEGT. This CDR3 spans 12 amino acids. The V and J ends lost 7 bases and 8 bases respectively, with 12 bases between them. The PCR made use of 60 Vbeta and 13 Jbeta primers. The method was immunoSEQ multiplex PCR; TCRdb's version includes in-frame clones alone and lacks a portion of them. This table has some 110,000 clones, 76% appearing once. This rearrangement joins TRBV6-1 to TRBJ2-1; D remains ambiguous. This TCR was sampled from a man aged 50 or older in good health and CMV-seronegative. Material for sequencing was PBMCs. The CDR3 loop is CASTSSGDEQFF. CDR3 coding DNA: TGTGCCAGCACTTCGTCAGGCGATGAGCAGTTCTTC.